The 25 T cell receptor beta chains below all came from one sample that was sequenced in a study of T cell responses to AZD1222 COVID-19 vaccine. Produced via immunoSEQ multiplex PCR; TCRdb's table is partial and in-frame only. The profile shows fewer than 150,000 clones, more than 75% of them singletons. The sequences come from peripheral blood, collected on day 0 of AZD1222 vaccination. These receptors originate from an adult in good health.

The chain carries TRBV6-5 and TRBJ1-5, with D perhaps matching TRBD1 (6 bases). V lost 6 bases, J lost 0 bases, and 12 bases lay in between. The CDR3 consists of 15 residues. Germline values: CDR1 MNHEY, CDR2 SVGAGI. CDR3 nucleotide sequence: TGTGCCAGCAGGCAGGGGCTACATAGCAATCAGCCCCAGCATTTT. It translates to CASRQGLHSNQPQHF.

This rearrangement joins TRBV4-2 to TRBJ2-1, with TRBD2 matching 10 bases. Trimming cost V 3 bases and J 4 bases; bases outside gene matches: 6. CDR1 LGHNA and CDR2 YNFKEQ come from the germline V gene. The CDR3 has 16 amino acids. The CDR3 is CASSHSASGGYNEQFF. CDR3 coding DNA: TGTGCCAGCAGCCATTCAGCTAGCGGGGGTTACAATGAGCAGTTCTTC.

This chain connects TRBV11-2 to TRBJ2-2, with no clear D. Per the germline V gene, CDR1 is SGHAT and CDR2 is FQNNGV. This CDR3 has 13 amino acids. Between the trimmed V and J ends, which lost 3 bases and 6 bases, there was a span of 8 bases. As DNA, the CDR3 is TGTGCCAGCAGCTTGGGGTGGGCCGGGGAGCTGTTTTTT. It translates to CASSLGWAGELFF.

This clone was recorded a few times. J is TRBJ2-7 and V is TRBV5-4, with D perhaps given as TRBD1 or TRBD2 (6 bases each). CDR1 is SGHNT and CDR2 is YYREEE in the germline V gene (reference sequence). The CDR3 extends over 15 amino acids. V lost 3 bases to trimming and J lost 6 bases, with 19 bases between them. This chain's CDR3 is CASSSEGGGYVEQYF. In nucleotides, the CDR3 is TGTGCCAGCAGCTCCGAGGGGGGAGGCTACGTCGAGCAGTACTTC.

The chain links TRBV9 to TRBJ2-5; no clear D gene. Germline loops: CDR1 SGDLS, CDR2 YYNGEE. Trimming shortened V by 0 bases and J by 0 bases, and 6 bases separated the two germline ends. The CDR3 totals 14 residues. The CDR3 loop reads CASSVGVDQETQYF. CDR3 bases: TGTGCCAGCAGCGTAGGCGTGGACCAAGAGACCCAGTACTTC.

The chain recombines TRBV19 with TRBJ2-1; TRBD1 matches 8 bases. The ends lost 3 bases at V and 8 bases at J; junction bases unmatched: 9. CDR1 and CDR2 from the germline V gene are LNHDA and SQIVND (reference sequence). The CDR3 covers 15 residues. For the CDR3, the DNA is TGTGCCAGTAGTATGTCCAGGGGGCTTCTGGATGAGCAGTTCTTC. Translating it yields CASSMSRGLLDEQFF.

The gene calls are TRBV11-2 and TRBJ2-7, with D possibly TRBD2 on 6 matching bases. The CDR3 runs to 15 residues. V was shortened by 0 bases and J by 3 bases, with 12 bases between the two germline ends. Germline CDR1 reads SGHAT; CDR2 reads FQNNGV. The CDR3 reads CASSLDQRRGYEQYF. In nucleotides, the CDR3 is TGTGCCAGCAGCTTAGATCAGAGGAGGGGCTACGAGCAGTACTTC.

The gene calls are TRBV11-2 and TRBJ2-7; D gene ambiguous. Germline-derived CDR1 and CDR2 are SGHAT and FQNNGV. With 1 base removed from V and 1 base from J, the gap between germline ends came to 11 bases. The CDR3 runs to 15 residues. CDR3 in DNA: TGTGCCAGCAGCTTAGGGGCGCTGGGATCCTACGAGCAGTACTTC. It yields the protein CASSLGALGSYEQYF.

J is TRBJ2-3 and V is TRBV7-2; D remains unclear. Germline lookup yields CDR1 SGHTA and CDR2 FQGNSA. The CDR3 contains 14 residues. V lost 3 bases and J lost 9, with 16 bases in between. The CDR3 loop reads CASSLMDPIGTQYF. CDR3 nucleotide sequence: TGTGCCAGCAGCTTGATGGACCCAATTGGAACGCAGTATTTT.

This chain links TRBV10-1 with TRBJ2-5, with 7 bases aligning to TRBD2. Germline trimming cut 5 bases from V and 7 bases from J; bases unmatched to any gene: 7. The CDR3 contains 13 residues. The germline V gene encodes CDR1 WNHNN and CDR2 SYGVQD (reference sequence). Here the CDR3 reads CASSLTSRGTQYF. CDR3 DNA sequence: TGCGCCAGCAGTTTGACTAGCCGGGGGACCCAGTACTTC.

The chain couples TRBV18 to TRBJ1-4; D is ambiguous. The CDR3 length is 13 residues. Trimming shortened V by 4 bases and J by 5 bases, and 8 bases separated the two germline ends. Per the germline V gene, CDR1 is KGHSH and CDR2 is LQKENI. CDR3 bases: TGTGCCAGCTCACAGGGAACCAATGAAAAACTGTTTTTT. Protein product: CASSQGTNEKLFF.

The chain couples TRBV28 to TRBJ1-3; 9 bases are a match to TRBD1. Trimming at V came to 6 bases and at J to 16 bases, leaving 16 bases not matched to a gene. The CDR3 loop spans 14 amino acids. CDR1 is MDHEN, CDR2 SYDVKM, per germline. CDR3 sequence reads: CASSLGQGRVGRYF. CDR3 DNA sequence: TGTGCCAGCAGCCTCGGACAGGGGAGGGTCGGTCGTTATTTT.

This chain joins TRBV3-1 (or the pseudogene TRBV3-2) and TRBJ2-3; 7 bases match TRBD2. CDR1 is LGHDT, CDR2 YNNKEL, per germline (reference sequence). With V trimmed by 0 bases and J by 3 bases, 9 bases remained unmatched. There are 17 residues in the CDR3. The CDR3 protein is CASSQDLGGGGTDTQYF. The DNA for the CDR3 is TGTGCCAGCAGCCAAGATCTCGGCGGGGGAGGGACAGATACGCAGTATTTT.

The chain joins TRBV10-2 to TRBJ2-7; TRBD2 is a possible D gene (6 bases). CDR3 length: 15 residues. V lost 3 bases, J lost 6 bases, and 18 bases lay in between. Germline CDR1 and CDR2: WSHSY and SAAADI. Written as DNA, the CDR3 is TGCGCCAGCAGTGACGCTGGGACTTCCGACGGCGAGCAGTACTTC. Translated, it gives CASSDAGTSDGEQYF.

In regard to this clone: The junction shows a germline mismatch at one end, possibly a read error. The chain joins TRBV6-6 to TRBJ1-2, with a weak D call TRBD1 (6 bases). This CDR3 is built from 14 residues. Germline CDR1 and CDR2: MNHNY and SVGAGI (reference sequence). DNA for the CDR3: TGTGCCAGCACCGCTGGGGGGGCTAATTATGGCTACACCTTC. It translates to CASTAGGANYGYTF.

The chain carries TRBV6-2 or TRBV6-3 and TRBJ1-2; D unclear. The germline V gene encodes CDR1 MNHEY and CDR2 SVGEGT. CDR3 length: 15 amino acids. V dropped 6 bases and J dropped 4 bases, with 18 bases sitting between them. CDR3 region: CASSPEVRGAYGYTF. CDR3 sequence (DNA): TGTGCCAGCAGCCCCGAGGTTCGGGGAGCCTATGGCTACACCTTC.

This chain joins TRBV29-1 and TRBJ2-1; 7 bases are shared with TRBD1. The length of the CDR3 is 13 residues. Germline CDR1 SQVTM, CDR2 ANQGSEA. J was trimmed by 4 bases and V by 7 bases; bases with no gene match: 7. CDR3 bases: TGCAGCGCCGGACAGGACAGGTACAATGAGCAGTTCTTC. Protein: CSAGQDRYNEQFF.

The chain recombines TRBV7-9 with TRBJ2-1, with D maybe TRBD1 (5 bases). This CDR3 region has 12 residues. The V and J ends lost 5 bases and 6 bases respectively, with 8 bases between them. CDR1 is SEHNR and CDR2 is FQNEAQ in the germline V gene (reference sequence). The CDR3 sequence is CASSTQGNEQFF. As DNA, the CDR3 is TGTGCCAGCAGCACGCAGGGCAATGAGCAGTTCTTC.

The CDR3 DNA sequence: TGTGCCAGCAGCAAAGAGGGGGACAGTGAAGCCAAAAACATTCAGTACTTC. As protein: CASSKEGDSEAKNIQYF. The chain is built from TRBV21-1 and TRBJ2-4; the tabulated D call, TRBD1, remains unverified against the DNA. TRBV21-1 is shown as a pseudogene. The CDR3 totals 17 residues.

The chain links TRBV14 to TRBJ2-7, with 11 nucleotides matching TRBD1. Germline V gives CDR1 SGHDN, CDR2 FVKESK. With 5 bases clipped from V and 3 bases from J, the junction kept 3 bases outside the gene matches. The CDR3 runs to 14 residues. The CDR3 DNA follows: TGTGCCAGCAGCGCCGGGACAGGGGGCTACGAGCAGTACTTC. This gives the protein CASSAGTGGYEQYF.

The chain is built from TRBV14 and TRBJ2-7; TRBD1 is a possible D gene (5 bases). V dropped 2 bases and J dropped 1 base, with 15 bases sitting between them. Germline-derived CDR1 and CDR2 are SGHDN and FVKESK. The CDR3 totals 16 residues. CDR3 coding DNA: TGTGCCAGCAGCCAATTTTTCGGACAAAGTTCCTACGAGCAGTACTTC. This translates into CASSQFFGQSSYEQYF.

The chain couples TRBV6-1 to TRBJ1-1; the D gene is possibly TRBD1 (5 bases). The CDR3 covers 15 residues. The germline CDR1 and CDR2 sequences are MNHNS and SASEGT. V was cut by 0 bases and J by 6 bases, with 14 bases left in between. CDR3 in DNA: TGTGCCAGCAGTGAAGCGTGGCAGGGCCTGCCTGAAGCTTTCTTT. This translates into CASSEAWQGLPEAFF.

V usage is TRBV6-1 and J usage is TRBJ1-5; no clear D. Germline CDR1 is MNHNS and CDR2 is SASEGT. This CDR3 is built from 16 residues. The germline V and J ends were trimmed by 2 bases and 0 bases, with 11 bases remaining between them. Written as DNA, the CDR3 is TGTGCCAGCAGTGAATGGGGAATTAGTAGCAATCAGCCCCAGCATTTT. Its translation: CASSEWGISSNQPQHF.

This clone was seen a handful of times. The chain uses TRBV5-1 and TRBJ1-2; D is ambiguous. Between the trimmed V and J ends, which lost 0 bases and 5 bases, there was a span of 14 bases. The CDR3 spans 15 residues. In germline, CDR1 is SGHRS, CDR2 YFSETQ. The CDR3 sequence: CASSLAAVRSYGYTF. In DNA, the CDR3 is TGCGCCAGCAGCTTGGCGGCGGTACGGTCATATGGCTACACCTTC.

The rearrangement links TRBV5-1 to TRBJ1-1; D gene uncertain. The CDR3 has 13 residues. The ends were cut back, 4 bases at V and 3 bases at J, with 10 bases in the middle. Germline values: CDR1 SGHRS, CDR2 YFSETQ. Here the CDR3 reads CASSPVGYTEAFF. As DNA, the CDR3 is TGCGCCAGCAGCCCCGTGGGGTACACTGAAGCTTTCTTT.